The 27 T cell receptor beta chains below all came from one sample that was sequenced in a study of healthy donors' naive CD4 and CD8 T cells. Each TCR library used 500 ng of total RNA and a linear amplification protocol. MiXCR was run by TCRdb on the reads, yielding one entry per CDR3 protein. The sample holds about 180,000 distinct CDR3 sequences; around 74% are singletons and the top ten take less than 2.5%. Specimen: naive CD4+ and CD8+ T cells sorted from blood, pooled from several donors. These receptors were collected from a pool of human donors in good health; the sample pools cells from several healthy donors.

The count of this clonotype is one. This chain joins TRBV29-1 and TRBJ2-1; the D gene is possibly TRBD1 (6 bases). The CDR3 extends over 12 amino acids. Germline V gene data show CDR1 as SQVTM and CDR2 as ANQGSEA. The V gene lost 3 bases and the J gene lost 8 bases, with 11 bases spanning the gap. CDR3 in amino acids: CSVETGGDEQFF. The CDR3 bases are TGCAGCGTTGAGACAGGTGGAGATGAGCAGTTCTTC.

The chain carries TRBV29-1 and TRBJ2-7; TRBD1 aligns across 11 bases. The CDR3 loop spans 13 amino acids. Trimming removed 6 bases from V and 3 bases from J; junction bases left unmatched: 4. Per germline, CDR1 SQVTM and CDR2 ANQGSEA. CDR3 residues: CSVGQGAVYEQYF. CDR3 nucleotides: TGCAGCGTCGGACAGGGGGCCGTCTACGAGCAGTACTTC.

A word on this clonotype: One end of the junction varies from germline; a read error may be responsible. The chain joins TRBV29-1 to TRBJ2-2; TRBD2 agrees at 10 bases. The CDR3 is 17 residues long. The germline gives CDR1 SQVTM, CDR2 ANQGSEA. In DNA, the CDR3 is TGCAGCGTGATGGGAGGTAGCGGGGGGATTTTCACCGGGGAACTGTTTTTT. Its translation: CSVMGGSGGIFTGELFF.

This rearrangement joins TRBV29-1 to TRBJ1-1; D uncertain. CDR3 size: 12 residues. The germline CDR1 and CDR2 sequences are SQVTM and ANQGSEA. Trimming stripped 8 bases from V and 0 bases from J, with 10 bases between. CDR3 residues: CSFGRMNTEAFF. The CDR3, as DNA: TGCAGCTTCGGGAGGATGAACACTGAAGCTTTCTTT.

J is TRBJ2-7 and V is TRBV12-3 or TRBV12-4; no definite D call. The CDR3 is made up of 11 amino acids. V was shortened by 3 bases and J by 6 bases, with 6 bases between the two germline ends. This CDR3 is CASSFTGEQYF. In nucleotides, the CDR3 is TGTGCCAGCAGTTTTACCGGCGAGCAGTACTTC.

The gene calls are TRBV11-1 and TRBJ1-3; D remains unclear. This CDR3 has 17 residues. Germline CDR1 SGHAT, CDR2 FQDESV (reference sequence). V was cut by 1 base and J by 2 bases, with 15 bases left in between. The DNA for the CDR3 is TGTGCCAGCAGCTTAGACGCGACGGACGATGCTGGAAACACCATATATTTT. This gives the protein CASSLDATDDAGNTIYF.

This chain joins TRBV5-5 and TRBJ1-5; 10 positions agree with TRBD1. The trim removed 0 bases at V and 1 base at J, leaving 4 bases unmatched. Germline-derived CDR1 and CDR2 are SGHKS and YYEKEE (reference sequence). This CDR3 comprises 17 residues. The CDR3 nucleotides are TGTGCCAGCAGCTTGGGGACAGGGGGAGGAAGCAATCAGCCCCAGCATTTT. It translates to CASSLGTGGGSNQPQHF.

V usage is TRBV14 and J usage is TRBJ1-1, with a tentative D call TRBD1 (6 bases). Germline-derived CDR1 and CDR2 are SGHDN and FVKESK. The CDR3 runs 16 residues. With 4 bases removed from V and 3 bases from J, the gap between germline ends came to 18 bases. CDR3 loop: CASSLPHTGTYTEAFF. DNA for the CDR3: TGTGCCAGCAGCCTACCGCATACAGGGACGTACACTGAAGCTTTCTTT.

The chain couples TRBV10-3 to TRBJ2-7; D possibly matches TRBD1 or TRBD2 (5 bases each). V was cut by 10 bases and J by 5 bases, with 24 bases left in between. The CDR3 covers 15 residues. Per germline, CDR1 ENHRY and CDR2 SYGVKD. As DNA, the CDR3 is TGTGCCACCGAAATCCGTAGGCCTGGGGGAGACGAGCAGTACTTC. Protein sequence: CATEIRRPGGDEQYF.

On this clonotype: An end of the junction does not agree with germline; a read error may underlie this. The chain combines TRBV29-1 with TRBJ1-2; possibly TRBD1 for D (6 bases). CDR3 size: 12 residues. Germline assignment: CDR1 SQVTM and CDR2 ANQGSEA. CDR3 region: CSGNTGIDGCTF. In DNA form, the CDR3 reads TGCAGCGGAAATACAGGGATCGATGGCTGCACCTTC.

In its sample, this clonotype was seen a few times. The chain couples TRBV20-1 to TRBJ1-1; 9 bases map to TRBD1. This CDR3 is built from 13 residues. Germline V gene sequence: CDR1 DFQATT, CDR2 SNEGSKA (reference sequence). After removal of 6 bases from V and 4 bases from J, the junction contained 6 bases not matched to a gene. In DNA form, the CDR3 reads TGCAGTGCCCCGGGACAGGGAGGCACTGAAGCTTTCTTT. It codes for CSAPGQGGTEAFF.

The V call is TRBV13, the J call TRBJ1-1; D remains ambiguous. Trimming took off 5 bases at V and 4 bases at J, with 14 bases between the two ends. CDR1 PRHDT and CDR2 FYEKMQ come from the germline V gene (reference sequence). CDR3 length equals 14 residues. CDR3 nucleotide sequence: TGTGCCAGCAGCCTCTCTAGAGGGATCACTGAAGCTTTCTTT. Protein product: CASSLSRGITEAFF.

The genes are TRBV2 and TRBJ2-1, with D possibly being TRBD1 (5 bases). Trimming pared 7 bases from V and 10 bases from J, leaving 11 bases between. The length of the CDR3 is 11 residues. Germline V CDR1 and CDR2: SNHLY, FYNNEI. CDR3 bases: TGTGCCAGCATTACAGGCCGCGAGCAGTTCTTC. Amino acid sequence: CASITGREQFF.

This clonotype was found once. V and J are TRBV5-1 and TRBJ2-1, with a weak D call TRBD2 (5 bases). This CDR3 comprises 11 residues. From germline, CDR1 is SGHRS and CDR2 YFSETQ. With 0 bases removed from V and 15 bases from J, the gap between germline ends came to 10 bases. CDR3 nucleotide sequence: TGCGCCAGCAGCTTGGACGGAGAGGGGTTCTTC. As protein: CASSLDGEGFF.

The chain employs TRBV15 and TRBJ2-7; D gene uncertain. CDR3 length: 11 amino acids. V lost 1 base and J 6 bases, leaving 4 bases between the germline ends. CDR1 is LNHNV, CDR2 YYDKDF, per germline (reference sequence). In DNA, the CDR3 is TGTGCCACCAGCAGAGTCCCCGAGCAGTACTTC. Translation: CATSRVPEQYF.

The chain uses TRBV19 and TRBJ1-1; no definite D call. Per the germline V gene, CDR1 is LNHDA and CDR2 is SQIVND (reference sequence). The CDR3 is 14 residues long. The V end lost 5 bases, the J end lost 2 bases, and 12 bases lay between the germline ends. CDR3 sequence reads: CASSFRILNTEAFF. The CDR3 nucleotides read TGTGCCAGTAGTTTTCGGATATTAAACACTGAAGCTTTCTTT. Complete variable domain (other parts from reference TRBV19 and TRBJ1-1): DGGITQSPKYLFRKEGQNVTLSCEQNLNHDAMYWYRQDPGQGLRLIYYSQIVNDFQKGDIAEGYSVSREKKESFPLTVTSAQKNPTAFYLCASSFRILNTEAFFGQGTRLTVV.

The chain employs TRBV29-1 and TRBJ2-7, with 10 bases matching TRBD2. The J segment lost 4 bases and the V segment lost 6 bases, leaving 3 bases of the junction unmatched. In germline, CDR1 is SQVTM, CDR2 ANQGSEA. This CDR3 has 12 amino acids. CDR3 coding DNA: TGCAGCGTGAGGACTAGCGGTTACGAGCAGTACTTC. Translating it yields CSVRTSGYEQYF.

V usage is TRBV19 and J usage is TRBJ1-1, with 10 bases aligning to TRBD1. Germline loops: CDR1 LNHDA, CDR2 SQIVND (reference sequence). The CDR3 spans 13 residues. Unmatched junction bases numbered 3, after V lost 6 bases and J lost 5 bases. DNA of the CDR3: TGTGCCAGTAGCGGACAGGGGGTGACTGAAGCTTTCTTT. Translating it yields CASSGQGVTEAFF.

This clonotype has just one count. V usage is TRBV29-1 and J usage is TRBJ2-7; 9 positions agree with TRBD1. After removal of 7 bases from V and 1 base from J, the junction contained 5 bases not matched to a gene. The germline V gene encodes CDR1 SQVTM and CDR2 ANQGSEA. The CDR3 loop spans 13 amino acids. CDR3 sequence reads: CSGGTGPSYEQYF. The CDR3 DNA reads TGCAGCGGTGGGACAGGGCCATCCTACGAGCAGTACTTC.

This chain joins TRBV19 and TRBJ1-2, with 8 bases matching TRBD1. The CDR3 sequence is 16 residues long. Germline-derived CDR1 and CDR2 are LNHDA and SQIVND (reference sequence). With V trimmed by 9 bases and J by 5 bases, 17 bases remained unmatched. CDR3: CASRLPGQAQAYGYTF. The CDR3 nucleotides read TGTGCCAGCCGCCTCCCGGGACAGGCCCAGGCTTATGGCTACACCTTC.

CDR3 sequence reads: CSESGTGDNEQFF. The DNA for the CDR3 is TGCAGTGAATCCGGGACAGGGGATAATGAGCAGTTCTTC. This chain uses TRBV29-1 with TRBJ2-1, with 10 bases identical to TRBD1. Germline V CDR1 and CDR2: SQVTM, ANQGSEA. The CDR3 spans 13 residues.

The chain combines TRBV19 with TRBJ2-1; D might be TRBD1 or TRBD2, each matching 5 bases. V was trimmed by 6 bases and J by 5 bases, leaving 17 bases between them. Germline loops: CDR1 LNHDA, CDR2 SQIVND (reference sequence). CDR3 length: 15 residues. This CDR3 reads CASRPRDQRDNEQFF. CDR3 bases: TGTGCCAGTAGACCCCGGGACCAGAGGGACAATGAGCAGTTCTTC.

This chain joins TRBV19 and TRBJ1-2; D is unresolved. The germline V and J ends were trimmed by 5 bases and 6 bases, with 13 bases remaining between them. The CDR3 runs to 13 residues. Germline lookup yields CDR1 LNHDA and CDR2 SQIVND (reference sequence). The CDR3 loop is CASSPLGVDGYTF. The DNA for the CDR3 is TGTGCCAGTAGTCCTCTGGGAGTGGATGGCTACACCTTC.

This rearrangement joins TRBV29-1 to TRBJ2-2; D is perhaps TRBD2 (6 bases). Trimming left V 5 bases short and J 3 bases short, with 19 bases between. Germline V gene sequence: CDR1 SQVTM, CDR2 ANQGSEA. The CDR3 has 16 residues. CDR3 sequence: CSVRDFGGLDTGELFF. Written as DNA, the CDR3 is TGCAGCGTTAGAGACTTTGGAGGGCTTGACACCGGGGAGCTGTTTTTT.

V and J are TRBV29-1 and TRBJ2-7, with D uncertain. The CDR3 contains 12 residues. The V and J ends lost 0 bases and 7 bases respectively, with 10 bases between them. Germline CDR1 and CDR2: SQVTM and ANQGSEA. CDR3 in amino acids: CSVEDGSREQYF. The DNA of the CDR3 is TGCAGCGTTGAAGATGGATCACGGGAGCAGTACTTC.

The chain couples TRBV14 to TRBJ2-3; D is unclear. Germline CDR1 and CDR2: SGHDN and FVKESK. Trimming cost V 1 base and J 1 base, with 9 bases left between them. CDR3 length equals 15 residues. CDR3 sequence: CASSQVWGGTDTQYF. The CDR3 DNA reads as TGTGCCAGCAGCCAAGTCTGGGGTGGCACAGATACGCAGTATTTT.

This chain links TRBV29-1 with TRBJ2-1; tentatively, D is TRBD2 (6 bases). This CDR3 is 15 amino acids long. Germline V gives CDR1 SQVTM, CDR2 ANQGSEA. Deletions cut 6 bases from V and 4 bases from J, with 19 bases between. CDR3 loop: CSVRRISGRYNEQFF. CDR3 in DNA: TGCAGCGTGCGCCGTATTAGCGGTCGTTACAATGAGCAGTTCTTC.